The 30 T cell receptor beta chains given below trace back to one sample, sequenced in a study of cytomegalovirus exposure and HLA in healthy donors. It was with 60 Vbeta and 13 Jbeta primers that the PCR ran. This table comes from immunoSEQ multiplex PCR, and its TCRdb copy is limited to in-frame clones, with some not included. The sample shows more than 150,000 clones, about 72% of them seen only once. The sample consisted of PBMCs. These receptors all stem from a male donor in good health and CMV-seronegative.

In DNA form, the CDR3 reads TGTGCCAGCAGTACCCGCGGGGATTCCGGGGAGCTGTTTTTT. Translating gives CASSTRGDSGELFF. The chain recombines TRBV2 with TRBJ2-2; a weak D match, TRBD2 (6 bases). V was shortened by 5 bases and J by 6 bases, with 13 bases between the two germline ends. CDR3 length equals 14 residues. Germline lookup yields CDR1 SNHLY and CDR2 FYNNEI.

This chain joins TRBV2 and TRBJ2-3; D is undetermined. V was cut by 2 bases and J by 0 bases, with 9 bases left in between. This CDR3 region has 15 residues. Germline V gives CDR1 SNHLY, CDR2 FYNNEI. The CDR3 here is CASSEQASSTDTQYF. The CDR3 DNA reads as TGTGCCAGCAGTGAACAGGCGAGTAGCACAGATACGCAGTATTTT. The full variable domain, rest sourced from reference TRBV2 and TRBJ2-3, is EPEVTQTPSHQVTQMGQEVILRCVPISNHLYFYWYRQILGQKVEFLVSFYNNEISEKSEIFDDQFSVERPDGSNFTLKIRSTKLEDSAMYFCASSEQASSTDTQYFGPGTRLTVL.

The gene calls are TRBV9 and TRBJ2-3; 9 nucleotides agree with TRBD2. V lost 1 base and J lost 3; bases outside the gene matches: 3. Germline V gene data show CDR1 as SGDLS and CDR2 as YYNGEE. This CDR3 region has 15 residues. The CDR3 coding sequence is TGTGCCAGCAGCGTAAGCGGGGGGCGGACAGATACGCAGTATTTT. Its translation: CASSVSGGRTDTQYF.

CDR3 sequence reads: CASSPSGQGNTEAFF. CDR3 bases: TGTGCCAGCAGCCCATCCGGACAGGGGAACACTGAAGCTTTCTTT. This rearrangement joins TRBV11-2 to TRBJ1-1; 8 bases fit TRBD1. Germline V gives CDR1 SGHAT, CDR2 FQNNGV. The CDR3 is made up of 15 amino acids. Trimming at V came to 5 bases and at J to 1 base, leaving 6 bases not matched to a gene.

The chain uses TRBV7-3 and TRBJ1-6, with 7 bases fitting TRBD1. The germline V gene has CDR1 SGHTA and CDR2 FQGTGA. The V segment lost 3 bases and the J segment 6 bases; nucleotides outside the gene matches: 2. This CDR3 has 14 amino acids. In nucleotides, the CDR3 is TGTGCCAGCAGCTTGGGACAGCTTAATTCACCCCTCCACTTT. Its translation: CASSLGQLNSPLHF.

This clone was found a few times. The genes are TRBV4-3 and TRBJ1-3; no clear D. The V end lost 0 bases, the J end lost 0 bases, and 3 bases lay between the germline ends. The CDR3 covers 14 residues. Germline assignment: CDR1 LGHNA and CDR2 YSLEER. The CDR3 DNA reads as TGCGCCAGCAGCCAAGATCTCTCTGGAAACACCATATATTTT. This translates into CASSQDLSGNTIYF.

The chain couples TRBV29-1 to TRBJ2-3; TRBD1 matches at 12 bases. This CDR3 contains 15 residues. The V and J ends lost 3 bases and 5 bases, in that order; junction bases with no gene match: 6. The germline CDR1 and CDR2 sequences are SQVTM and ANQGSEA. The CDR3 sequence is CSVEGDRGLGDTQYF. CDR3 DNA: TGCAGCGTTGAGGGGGACAGGGGGCTAGGAGATACGCAGTATTTT.

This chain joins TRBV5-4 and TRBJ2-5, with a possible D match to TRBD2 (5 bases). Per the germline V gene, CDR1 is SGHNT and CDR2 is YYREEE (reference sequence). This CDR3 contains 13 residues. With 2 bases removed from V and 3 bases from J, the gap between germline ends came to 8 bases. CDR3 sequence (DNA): TGTGCCAGCAGCTTCCGGACTGAAGAGACCCAGTACTTC. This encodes CASSFRTEETQYF.

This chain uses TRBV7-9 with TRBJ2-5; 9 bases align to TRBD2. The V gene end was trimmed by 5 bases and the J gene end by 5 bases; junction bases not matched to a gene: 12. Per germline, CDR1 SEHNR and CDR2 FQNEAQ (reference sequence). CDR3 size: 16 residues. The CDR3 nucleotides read TGTGCCAGCAGCCTAGGAACAGCGGGGGGCGGGGAGACCCAGTACTTC. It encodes CASSLGTAGGGETQYF.

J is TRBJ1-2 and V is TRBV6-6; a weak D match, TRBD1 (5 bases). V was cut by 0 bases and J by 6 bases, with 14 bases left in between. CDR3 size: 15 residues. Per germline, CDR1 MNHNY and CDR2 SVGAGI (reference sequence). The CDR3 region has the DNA TGTGCCAGCAGTTACTCGTTGACAGCAATTAATGGCTACACCTTC. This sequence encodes CASSYSLTAINGYTF.

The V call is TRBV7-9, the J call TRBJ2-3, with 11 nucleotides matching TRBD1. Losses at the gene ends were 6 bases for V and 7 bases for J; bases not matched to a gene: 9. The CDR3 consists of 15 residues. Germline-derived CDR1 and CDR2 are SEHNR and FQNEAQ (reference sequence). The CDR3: CASRSRDRGMNTQYF. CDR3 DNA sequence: TGTGCCAGCAGATCTCGGGACAGGGGGATGAATACGCAGTATTTT.

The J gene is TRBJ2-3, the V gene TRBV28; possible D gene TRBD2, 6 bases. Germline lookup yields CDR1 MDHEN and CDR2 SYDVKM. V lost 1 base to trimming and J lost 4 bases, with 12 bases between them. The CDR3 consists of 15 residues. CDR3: CASSLSVGGSDTQYF. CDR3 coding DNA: TGTGCCAGCAGTTTATCGGTGGGAGGATCAGATACGCAGTATTTT.

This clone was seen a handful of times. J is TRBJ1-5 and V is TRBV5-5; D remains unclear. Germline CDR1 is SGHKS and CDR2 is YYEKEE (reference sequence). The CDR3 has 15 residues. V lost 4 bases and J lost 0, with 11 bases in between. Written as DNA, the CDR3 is TGTGCCAGCAGCCTGGATTCATTTAGCAATCAGCCCCAGCATTTT. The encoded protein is CASSLDSFSNQPQHF.

The CDR3 loop is CASSRLAGDQDTQYF. In DNA form, the CDR3 reads TGTGCCAGCAGCCGATTAGCGGGGGACCAAGATACGCAGTATTTT. The rearrangement joins TRBV2 to TRBJ2-3; 9 bases line up with TRBD2. There are 15 residues in the CDR3. Germline CDR1 and CDR2: SNHLY and FYNNEI. V was clipped by 6 bases and J by 5 bases; unmatched bases: 9.

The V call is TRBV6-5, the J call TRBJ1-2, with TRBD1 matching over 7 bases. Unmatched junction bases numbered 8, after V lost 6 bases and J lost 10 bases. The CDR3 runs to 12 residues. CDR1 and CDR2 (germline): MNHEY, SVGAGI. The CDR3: CASSLTGLSYTF. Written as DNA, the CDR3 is TGTGCCAGCAGCTTGACAGGGCTGTCCTACACCTTC.

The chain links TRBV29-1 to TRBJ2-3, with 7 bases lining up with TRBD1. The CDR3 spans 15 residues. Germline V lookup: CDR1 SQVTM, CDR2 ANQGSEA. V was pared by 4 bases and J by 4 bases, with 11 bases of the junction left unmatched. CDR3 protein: CSVVEPGGLADTQYF. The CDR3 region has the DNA TGCAGCGTTGTGGAACCAGGGGGATTAGCAGATACGCAGTATTTT.

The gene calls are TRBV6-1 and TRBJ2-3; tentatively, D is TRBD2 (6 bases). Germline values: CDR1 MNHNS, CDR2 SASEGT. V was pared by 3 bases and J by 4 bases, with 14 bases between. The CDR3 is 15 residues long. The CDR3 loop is CASSDGMEGADTQYF. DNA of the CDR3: TGTGCCAGCAGTGATGGGATGGAGGGCGCAGATACGCAGTATTTT.

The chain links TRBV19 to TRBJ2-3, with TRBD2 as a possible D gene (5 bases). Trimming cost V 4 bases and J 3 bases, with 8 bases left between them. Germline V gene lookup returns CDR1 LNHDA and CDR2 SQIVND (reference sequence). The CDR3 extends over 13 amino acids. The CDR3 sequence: CASSNRGTDTQYF. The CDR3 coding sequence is TGTGCCAGTAGTAACCGAGGGACAGATACGCAGTATTTT.

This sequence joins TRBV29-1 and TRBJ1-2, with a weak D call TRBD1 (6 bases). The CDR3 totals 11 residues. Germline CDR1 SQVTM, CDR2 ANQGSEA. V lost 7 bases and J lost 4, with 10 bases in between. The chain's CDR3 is CSAAGAYGYTF. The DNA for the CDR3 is TGCAGCGCAGCGGGGGCCTATGGCTACACCTTC.

In nucleotides, the CDR3 is TGTGCCAGCAGCTTAAGAGGGAGCACAGATACGCAGTATTTT. Translated: CASSLRGSTDTQYF. The rearrangement links TRBV7-3 to TRBJ2-3, with D possibly TRBD2 on 5 matching bases. The V and J ends lost 1 base and 0 bases respectively, with 5 bases between them. The CDR3 sequence is 14 residues long. In germline, CDR1 is SGHTA, CDR2 FQGTGA.

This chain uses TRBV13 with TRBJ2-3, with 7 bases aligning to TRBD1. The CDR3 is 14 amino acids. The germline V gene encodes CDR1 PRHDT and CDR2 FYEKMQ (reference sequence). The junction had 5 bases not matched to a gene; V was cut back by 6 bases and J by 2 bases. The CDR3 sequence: CASSPDRATDTQYF. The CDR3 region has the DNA TGTGCCAGCAGTCCTGACAGGGCCACAGATACGCAGTATTTT. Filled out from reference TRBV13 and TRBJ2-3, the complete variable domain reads AAGVIQSPRHLIKEKRETATLKCYPIPRHDTVYWYQQGPGQDPQFLISFYEKMQSDKGSIPDRFSAQQFSDYHSELNMSSLELGDSALYFCASSPDRATDTQYFGPGTRLTVL.

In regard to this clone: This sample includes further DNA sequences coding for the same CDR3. CDR3 region: CASSLVGGSYNEQFF. Written as DNA, the CDR3 is TGCGCCAGCAGCTTGGTTGGCGGCTCCTACAATGAGCAGTTCTTC. The chain uses TRBV5-1 and TRBJ2-1, with unresolved D. Trimming removed 0 bases from V and 0 bases from J, with 7 bases in between. The germline CDR1 and CDR2 sequences are SGHRS and YFSETQ. This CDR3 is built from 15 residues.

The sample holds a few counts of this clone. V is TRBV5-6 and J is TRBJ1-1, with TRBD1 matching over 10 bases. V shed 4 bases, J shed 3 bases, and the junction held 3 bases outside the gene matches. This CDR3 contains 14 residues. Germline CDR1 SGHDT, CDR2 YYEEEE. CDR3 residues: CASSEGTGDTEAFF. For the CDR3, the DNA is TGTGCCAGCAGCGAGGGGACAGGGGACACTGAAGCTTTCTTT. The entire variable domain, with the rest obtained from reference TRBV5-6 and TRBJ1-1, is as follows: DAGVTQSPTHLIKTRGQQVTLRCSPKSGHDTVSWYQQALGQGPQFIFQYYEEEERQRGNFPDRFSGHQFPNYSSELNVNALLLGDSALYLCASSEGTGDTEAFFGQGTRLTVV.

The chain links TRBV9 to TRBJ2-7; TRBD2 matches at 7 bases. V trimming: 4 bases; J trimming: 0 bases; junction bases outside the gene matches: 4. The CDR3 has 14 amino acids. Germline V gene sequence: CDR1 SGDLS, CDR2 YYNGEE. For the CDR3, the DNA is TGTGCCAGCAGCCCTTTAGCGGGCTCCTACGAGCAGTACTTC. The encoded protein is CASSPLAGSYEQYF. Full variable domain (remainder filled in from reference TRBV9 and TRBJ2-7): DSGVTQTPKHLITATGQRVTLRCSPRSGDLSVYWYQQSLDQGLQFLIQYYNGEERAKGNILERFSAQQFPDLHSELNLSSLELGDSALYFCASSPLAGSYEQYFGPGTRLTVT.

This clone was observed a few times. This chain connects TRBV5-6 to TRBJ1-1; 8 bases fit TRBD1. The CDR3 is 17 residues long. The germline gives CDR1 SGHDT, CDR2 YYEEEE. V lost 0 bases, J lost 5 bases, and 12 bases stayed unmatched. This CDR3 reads CASSLEAPGQVATEAFF. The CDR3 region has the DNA TGTGCCAGCAGCTTGGAGGCCCCGGGACAGGTTGCGACTGAAGCTTTCTTT.

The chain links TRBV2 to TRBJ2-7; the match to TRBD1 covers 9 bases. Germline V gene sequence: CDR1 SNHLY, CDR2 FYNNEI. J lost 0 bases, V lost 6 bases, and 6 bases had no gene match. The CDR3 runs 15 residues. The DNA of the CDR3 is TGTGCCAGCAGCTTAACAGGGGGCGCCTCCTACGAGCAGTACTTC. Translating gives CASSLTGGASYEQYF.

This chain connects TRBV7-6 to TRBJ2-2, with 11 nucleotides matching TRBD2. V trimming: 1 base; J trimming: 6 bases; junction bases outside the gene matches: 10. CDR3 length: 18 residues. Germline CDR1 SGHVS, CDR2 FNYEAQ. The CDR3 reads CASSLDTSGSWRAGELFF. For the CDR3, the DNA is TGTGCCAGCAGCTTAGATACTAGCGGGAGCTGGCGAGCCGGGGAGCTGTTTTTT.

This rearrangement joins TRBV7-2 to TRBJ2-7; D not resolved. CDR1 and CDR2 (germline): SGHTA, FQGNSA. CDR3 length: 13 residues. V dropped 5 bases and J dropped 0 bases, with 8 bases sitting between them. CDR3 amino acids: CASSPPGSYEQYF. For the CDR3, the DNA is TGTGCCAGCAGCCCCCCGGGCTCCTACGAGCAGTACTTC.

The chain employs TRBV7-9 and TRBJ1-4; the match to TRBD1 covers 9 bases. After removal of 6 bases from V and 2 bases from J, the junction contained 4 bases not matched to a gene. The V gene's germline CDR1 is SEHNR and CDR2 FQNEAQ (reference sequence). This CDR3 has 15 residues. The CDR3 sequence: CASSLQGATNEKLFF. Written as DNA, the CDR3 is TGTGCCAGCAGTCTACAGGGGGCGACTAATGAAAAACTGTTTTTT.

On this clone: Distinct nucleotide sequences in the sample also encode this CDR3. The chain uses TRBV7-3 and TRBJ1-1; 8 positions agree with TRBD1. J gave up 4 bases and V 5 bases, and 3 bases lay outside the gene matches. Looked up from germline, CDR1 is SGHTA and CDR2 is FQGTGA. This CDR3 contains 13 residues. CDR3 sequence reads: CASSATGGTEAFF. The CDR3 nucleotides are TGTGCCAGCAGCGCAACAGGGGGCACTGAAGCTTTCTTT.